This entry is about one T cell receptor beta chain. The entry originates in a study of CD8 T cells in Susac syndrome. Random hexamers were used to reverse transcribe an amount of about 0.45 to 1 ug RNA. Amplification of TCR beta CDR3 across 54 Vbeta and 13 Jbeta was performed with immunoSEQ multiplex PCR. TCRdb called the immunoSEQ multiplex PCR reads again in MiXCR, with one record for every CDR3 protein. The table includes about 400,000 distinct CDR3 sequences, more than 80% detected once. Negative isolation was used for CD8+ and CD4+ T cells, and FACS enrichment was applied to TEMRA cells. The ends lost 3 bases at V and 4 bases at J; junction bases unmatched: 5. The CDR3 extends over 15 amino acids. Germline V gives CDR1 SEHNR, CDR2 FQNEAQ (reference sequence).

This rearrangement joins TRBV7-9 to TRBJ1-2; 10 positions agree with TRBD1. What was sequenced was CD8+ T cells from PBMCs. This clonotype originated in a human donor with multiple sclerosis. CDR3 amino acids: CASSFTTGGGYGYTF. CDR3 DNA: TGTGCCAGCAGCTTTACGACAGGGGGCGGCTATGGCTACACCTTC.